Sequencing of this TCR beta chain was carried out in a study of T cell repertoires in cytomegalovirus infection (dated 2019 in TCRdb). Background on the whole study: The HLA type of each donor mattered for the analysis, because public TCR beta signatures pointed to carriage of CMV infection along with the matching HLA type.

Results and caveats for the whole study, not just this receptor: Cumulative frequency of public TCR beta family members discriminated carriers of CMV infection plus the relevant HLA type in this cohort and an independent approximately 350-donor cohort. In the ex vivo response, HLA-C-restricted CMV-specific TCR beta clonotypes were dominant, and in two of eight donors the single most frequent clonotype came from this HLA-C-restricted group.

In its sample, this clonotype was seen many times. It has no known antigen specificity. Per-base qualities were not stored, and no clone one base away is much larger. The sequencing machine was an Illumina HiSeq 1500. TCRdb handled the public reads itself, with Q25 trimming in fastp and clone calling in MiXCR, and kept productive beta chains. Under each unique CDR3 protein, matching rows form one entry showing the most common genes and DNA. The sample data list about 140,000 distinct CDR3 sequences, and roughly 6% of these were observed just once. Approximately 18% of the sample belongs to the ten largest clones. The material sequenced was PBMCs. This TCR came from a human donor in good health (CMV status not recorded). Some clones in this sample may be carry-over from other donors' samples.

The DNA sequence is TGTGCCAGCAGCTTATTGAACACCGGGGAGCTGTTTTTT. This sequence encodes CASSLLNTGELFF. The V and J genes are TRBV7-2 and TRBJ2-2; no D gene can be assigned with confidence. V is reduced by 2 bases and J by 1 base, leaving a spacing of 2 bases between them. CDR3 length: 13 amino acids, cysteine to phenylalanine. Of all the DNA, just the CDR3 is kept, 39 bases in frame from base 1. Based on the germline V gene, the CDR1 and CDR2 sequences are SGHTA and FQGNSA.